What follows is one TCR beta chain and its context. The antigen is not known. This sample is part of a study of beta chain features in type 1 diabetes. Study observations and caveats: The question of HLA type influencing TCRB rearrangement was one that remained unresolved here.

The CDR3 is 14 amino acids. The germline gives CDR1 MNHEY, CDR2 SMNVEV (reference sequence). V was shortened by 3 bases and J by 3 bases, with 12 bases between the two germline ends. Every bit of the isolated RNA underwent reverse transcription, so sequencing read expressed TCRB transcripts. Sequenced by immunoSEQ multiplex PCR; TCRdb stores in-frame clones only, minus some. The data hold hundreds of thousands of clones, with about 14% observed a single time. The sample was naive CD4+ T cells from blood. The V gene is TRBV27, the J gene TRBJ2-7; tentative D call: TRBD2 (5 bases). The sequence derives from a young man in good health. CDR3 in amino acids: CASSFSSRGYEQYF. DNA of the CDR3: TGTGCCAGCAGTTTCTCTAGCCGAGGCTACGAGCAGTACTTC.